This T cell receptor (beta chain) comes out of a study of blood T cell repertoires in COVID-19. Overall study context: Specimens from acute and convalescent COVID-19 originated in the United States, Italy and Spain. T cells, B-cell-depleted T cells, or PBMCs supplied cDNA or gDNA.

This CDR3 is built from 15 residues. Deletions cut 6 bases from V and 0 bases from J, with 12 bases between. Germline V gene lookup returns CDR1 MDHEN and CDR2 SYDVKM. Patients in Seattle were enrolled during active infection, then followed longitudinally. Original processing notes: Using reference gene primer amplification, nucleated cell counts were estimated. This table comes from immunoSEQ multiplex PCR, and its TCRdb copy is limited to in-frame clones, with some not included. Clonal size and the V and J genes are those of that table, whereas D and trimming came from the DNA. The profile shows about 330,000 clones, about nine tenths of them singletons.

Sequenced: peripheral blood. The source is a man aged 25 to 40 with COVID-19, enrolled during active disease. The chain is built from TRBV28 and TRBJ2-4; tentative D call: TRBD2 (5 bases). The CDR3 is CASSYRGLAKNIQYF. CDR3 DNA sequence: TGTGCCAGCAGCTATCGAGGGCTAGCCAAAAACATTCAGTACTTC. Full variable domain (remainder filled in from reference TRBV28 and TRBJ2-4): DVKVTQSSRYLVKRTGEKVFLECVQDMDHENMFWYRQDPGLGLRLIYFSYDVKMKEKGDIPEGYSVSREKKERFSLILESASTNQTSMYLCASSYRGLAKNIQYFGAGTRLSVL.